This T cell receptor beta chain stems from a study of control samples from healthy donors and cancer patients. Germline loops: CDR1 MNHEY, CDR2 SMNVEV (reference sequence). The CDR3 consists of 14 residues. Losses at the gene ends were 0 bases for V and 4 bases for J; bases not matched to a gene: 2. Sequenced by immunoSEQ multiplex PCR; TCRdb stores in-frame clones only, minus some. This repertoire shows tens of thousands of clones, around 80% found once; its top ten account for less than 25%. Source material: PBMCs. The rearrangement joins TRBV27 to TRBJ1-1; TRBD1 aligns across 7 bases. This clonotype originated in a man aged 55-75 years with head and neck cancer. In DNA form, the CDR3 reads TGTGCCAGCAGTTTATCGGACAGGATCACTGAAGCTTTCTTT. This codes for CASSLSDRITEAFF.